The T cell receptor (beta chain) under discussion was sequenced for a study of T cells in Graves' hyperthyroidism and ophthalmopathy. Amplified TCR beta CDR3 regions came from RNA transcripts. Initially, a first-round RT-PCR of the TCR CDR3 employed the HTBI primer set. TCRdb re-analysed the multiplex PCR reads in MiXCR, keeping a single row per CDR3 protein. The table includes some 350,000 distinct CDR3 sequences, around 13% detected once. This clonotype was observed at least ten times. The sequencing sample was made of blood. This clonotype was obtained from a woman aged 40 to 50 with Graves' ophthalmopathy.

This CDR3 is CASSRRDTPRLYF. Here the CDR3 DNA reads TGTGCCAGTAGTCGTCGGGACACCCCCCGACTGTACTTC. V usage is TRBV19 and J usage is TRBJ2-5, with D possibly matching TRBD1 (6 bases). In germline, CDR1 is LNHDA, CDR2 SQIVND (reference sequence). This CDR3 is built from 13 residues. The V end was cut by 5 bases, the J end by 13 bases, with 20 bases between.